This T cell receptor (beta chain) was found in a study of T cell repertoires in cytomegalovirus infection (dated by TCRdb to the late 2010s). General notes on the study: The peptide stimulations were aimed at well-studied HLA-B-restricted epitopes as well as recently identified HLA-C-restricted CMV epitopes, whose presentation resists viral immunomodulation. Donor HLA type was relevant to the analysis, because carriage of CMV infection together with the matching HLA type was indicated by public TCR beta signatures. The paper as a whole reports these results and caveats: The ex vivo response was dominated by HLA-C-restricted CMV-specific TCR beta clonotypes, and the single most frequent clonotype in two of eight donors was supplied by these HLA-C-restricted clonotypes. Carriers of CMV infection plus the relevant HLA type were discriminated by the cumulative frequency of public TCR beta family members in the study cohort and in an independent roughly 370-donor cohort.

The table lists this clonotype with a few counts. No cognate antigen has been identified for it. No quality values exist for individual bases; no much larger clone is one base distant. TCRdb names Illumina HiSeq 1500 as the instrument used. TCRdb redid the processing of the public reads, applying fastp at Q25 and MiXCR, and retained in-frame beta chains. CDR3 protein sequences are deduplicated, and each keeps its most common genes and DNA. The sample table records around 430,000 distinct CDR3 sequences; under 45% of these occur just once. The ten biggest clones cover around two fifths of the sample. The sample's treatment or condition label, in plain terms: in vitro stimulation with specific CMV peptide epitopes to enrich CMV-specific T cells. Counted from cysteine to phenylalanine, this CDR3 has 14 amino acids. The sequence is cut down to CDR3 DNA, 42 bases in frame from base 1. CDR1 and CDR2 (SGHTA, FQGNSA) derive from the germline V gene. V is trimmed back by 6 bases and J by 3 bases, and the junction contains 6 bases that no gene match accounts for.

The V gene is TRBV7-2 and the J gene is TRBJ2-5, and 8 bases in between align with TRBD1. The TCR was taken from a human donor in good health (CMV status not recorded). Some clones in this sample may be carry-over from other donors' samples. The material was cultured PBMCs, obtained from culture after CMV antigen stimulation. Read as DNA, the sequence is TGTGCCAGCAGGGAGGACAGGGTGAAAGAGACCCAGTACTTC. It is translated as CASREDRVKETQYF.